One sample yielded the 15 T cell receptor beta chains listed below, sequenced in a study of T cell responses to AZD1222 COVID-19 vaccine (dated by TCRdb to the early 2020s). Library preparation used the immunoSEQ multiplex PCR assay. The source is immuneACCESS, and TCRdb retained only in-frame sequences with V and J called. Part of the clones is not carried over; for the studies checked, unresolved V genes explain less than half of this, and the remainder is unexplained. The sample table contains 150,000 or so clones; only one count was recorded for 88% of them. Jointly, the top ten make up around 3% of the sample. In the paper's terms, the time point label means: baseline before first vaccination. The sample consisted of peripheral blood, taken on day 0 of AZD1222 vaccination. Source of these receptors: an adult in good health.

The chain employs TRBV11-2 and TRBJ1-5, with 8 bases aligning to TRBD1. The trim removed 1 base at V and 7 bases at J, leaving 9 bases unmatched. The CDR3 totals 16 residues. CDR1 is SGHAT and CDR2 is FQNNGV in the germline V gene. CDR3 in DNA: TGTGCCAGCAGCTTAGCCACAGGGGGATCAGGACAGCCCCAGCATTTT. Protein product: CASSLATGGSGQPQHF. The full variable domain, its missing parts supplied by reference TRBV11-2 and TRBJ1-5, is EAGVAQSPRYKIIEKRQSVAFWCNPISGHATLYWYQQILGQGPKLLIQFQNNGVVDDSQLPKDRFSAERLKGVDSTLKIQPAKLEDSAVYLCASSLATGGSGQPQHFGDGTRLSIL.

As DNA, the CDR3 is TGCGCCACCCCTCTCACTGAAGCTTTCTTT. Its translation: CATPLTEAFF. V is TRBV10-2 and J is TRBJ1-1; D gene ambiguous. The V end lost 10 bases, the J end lost 4 bases, and 7 bases lay between the germline ends. Germline loops: CDR1 WSHSY, CDR2 SAAADI. CDR3 length: 10 residues.

The J gene is TRBJ2-7, the V gene TRBV6-2 or TRBV6-3, with 9 bases matching TRBD1. Germline CDR1 reads MNHEY; CDR2 reads SVGEGT. This CDR3 comprises 18 residues. With 2 bases clipped from V and 2 bases from J, the junction kept 13 bases outside the gene matches. In DNA form, the CDR3 reads TGTGCCAGCAGTTACCCACCGGGACAGGGTACGAACGCCTACGAGCAGTACTTC. Its translation: CASSYPPGQGTNAYEQYF.

V is TRBV5-5 and J is TRBJ1-1; 11 nucleotides agree with TRBD1. In germline, CDR1 is SGHKS, CDR2 YYEKEE (reference sequence). The CDR3 covers 16 residues. V was clipped by 3 bases and J by 0 bases; unmatched bases: 4. The CDR3 DNA sequence: TGTGCCAGCAGCTCGGGACAGGGGGTAATGAACACTGAAGCTTTCTTT. This encodes CASSSGQGVMNTEAFF.

The chain links TRBV5-8 to TRBJ2-5; D may be TRBD1 (6 bases). Germline loops: CDR1 SGHTS, CDR2 YDEGEE. The CDR3 covers 14 residues. Trimming left V 2 bases short and J 3 bases short, with 11 bases between. CDR3 sequence reads: CASSLVEGEETQYF. The DNA of the CDR3 is TGTGCCAGCAGCTTAGTTGAGGGGGAAGAGACCCAGTACTTC. The full variable domain, rest sourced from reference TRBV5-8 and TRBJ2-5, is EAGVTQSPTHLIKTRGQQATLRCSPISGHTSVYWYQQALGLGLQFLLWYDEGEERNRGNFPPRFSGRQFPNYSSELNVNALELEDSALYLCASSLVEGEETQYFGPGTRLLVL.

This clone was seen once. The chain recombines TRBV14 with TRBJ1-1; D perhaps matches TRBD1 (5 bases). The CDR3 has 14 residues. Deletions cut 4 bases from V and 5 bases from J, with 14 bases between. Germline CDR1 SGHDN, CDR2 FVKESK. In DNA form, the CDR3 reads TGTGCCAGCAGCCTTTTGACAGCTAGGACTGAAGCTTTCTTT. Protein product: CASSLLTARTEAFF.

The gene calls are TRBV3-1 (or the pseudogene TRBV3-2) and TRBJ2-5; 14 nucleotides agree with TRBD2. Germline V gene data show CDR1 as LGHDT and CDR2 as YNNKEL (reference sequence). V lost 6 bases and J lost 5; bases outside the gene matches: 8. The CDR3 sequence is 16 residues long. CDR3 in DNA: TGTGCCAGCAGTCCGACTAGCGGGGGGGCTCGGGAGACCCAGTACTTC. Protein sequence: CASSPTSGGARETQYF.

The gene calls are TRBV7-2 and TRBJ2-1, with D perhaps matching TRBD2 (7 bases). The CDR3 has 14 amino acids. With 10 bases removed from V and 9 bases from J, the gap between germline ends came to 22 bases. Germline V CDR1 and CDR2: SGHTA, FQGNSA. CDR3 sequence reads: CATSQGRGLGEQFF. The CDR3 region has the DNA TGTGCCACCTCCCAAGGGCGGGGGCTGGGTGAGCAGTTCTTC.

This clone has more than one count but fewer than ten. The V gene is TRBV10-3, the J gene TRBJ1-5; D not certain. The V end was cut by 0 bases, the J end by 2 bases, with 8 bases between. From germline, CDR1 is ENHRY and CDR2 SYGVKD. This CDR3 has 15 residues. CDR3 DNA sequence: TGTGCCATCAGTGAGTCGAACGGGGGCAATCAGCCCCAGCATTTT. Residues: CAISESNGGNQPQHF.

The J gene is TRBJ2-2, the V gene TRBV5-4, with TRBD2 matching over 9 bases. Germline CDR1 and CDR2: SGHNT and YYREEE (reference sequence). Trimming removed 1 base from V and 7 bases from J; junction bases left unmatched: 5. This CDR3 region has 15 residues. CDR3 coding DNA: TGTGCCAGCAGCTTGCCTAGCGGGGTGGGCGGGGAGCTGTTTTTT. Its translation is CASSLPSGVGGELFF.

This chain uses TRBV5-1 with TRBJ1-1; D is possibly TRBD1 (6 bases). The germline V gene has CDR1 SGHRS and CDR2 YFSETQ. V shed 5 bases and J shed 3 bases, with 17 bases lying between them. The CDR3 sequence is 15 residues long. CDR3 bases: TGCGCCAGCAGTTGGGGGGGCGCTTCCTACACTGAAGCTTTCTTT. Protein product: CASSWGGASYTEAFF.

The V gene is TRBV4-2, the J gene TRBJ1-6; no reliable D call. Between the trimmed V and J ends, which lost 1 base and 7 bases, there was a span of 5 bases. The germline CDR1 and CDR2 sequences are LGHNA and YNFKEQ. The CDR3 runs to 13 residues. The CDR3: CASSQVSNSPLHF. The CDR3 nucleotides read TGTGCCAGCAGCCAAGTAAGCAATTCACCCCTCCACTTT.

The CDR3 DNA follows: TGTGCCTCCAGGGGAGTCAACACTGAAGCTTTCTTT. It specifies CASRGVNTEAFF. The rearrangement joins TRBV10-3 to TRBJ1-1, with D possibly matching TRBD1 (6 bases). Trimming pared 11 bases from V and 2 bases from J, leaving 12 bases between. The CDR3 runs 12 residues. CDR1 and CDR2 from the germline V gene are ENHRY and SYGVKD.

This chain joins TRBV19 and TRBJ1-1; D not certain. Germline lookup yields CDR1 LNHDA and CDR2 SQIVND (reference sequence). This CDR3 is 16 amino acids long. Deletions cut 1 base from V and 2 bases from J, with 14 bases between. The CDR3 is CASSIVWFGVNTEAFF. The CDR3 nucleotides read TGTGCCAGTAGTATAGTGTGGTTCGGGGTCAACACTGAAGCTTTCTTT. Full variable domain (remainder filled in from reference TRBV19 and TRBJ1-1): DGGITQSPKYLFRKEGQNVTLSCEQNLNHDAMYWYRQDPGQGLRLIYYSQIVNDFQKGDIAEGYSVSREKKESFPLTVTSAQKNPTAFYLCASSIVWFGVNTEAFFGQGTRLTVV.

The rearrangement joins TRBV9 to TRBJ2-2, with 8 bases fitting TRBD1. The CDR3 runs 14 residues. J gave up 3 bases and V 2 bases, and 0 bases lay outside the gene matches. Germline V gene lookup returns CDR1 SGDLS and CDR2 YYNGEE. CDR3 sequence reads: CASSVTGDTGELFF. For the CDR3, the DNA is TGTGCCAGCAGCGTGACAGGGGACACCGGGGAGCTGTTTTTT.